This T cell receptor beta chain came from a study of OX40 agonist ivuxolimab in advanced cancers. The protocol was immunoSEQ multiplex PCR, while the TCRdb copy is restricted to in-frame clones and leaves out a portion. The sample consists of fewer than 20,000 clones, approximately 86% of them appearing once. The CDR3 is made up of 11 amino acids. In germline, CDR1 is MDHEN, CDR2 SYDVKM. The sequencing used CD4+ or CD8+ T cells sorted from blood, collected in a trial of the OX40 agonist ivuxolimab. This chain joins TRBV28 and TRBJ2-5; D ambiguous. Matching the DNA end better, TRBJ2-7 makes the J call doubtful. This TCR was sampled from an adult with an advanced solid tumor such as melanoma, head and neck, liver or kidney cancer. The CDR3: CASSRNYEQYF. In nucleotides, the CDR3 is TGTGCCAGCAGTCGCAACTACGAGCAGTACTTC.